Following are 30 T cell receptor beta chains from one sample sequenced in a study of blood T cell repertoires in COVID-19. The protocol was immunoSEQ multiplex PCR, while the TCRdb copy is restricted to in-frame clones and leaves out a portion. The sample lists around 100,000 clones; around nine tenths were seen once. Sequenced: peripheral blood. These receptor sequences come from a man in his forties or fifties in a cohort sampled during active COVID-19.

CDR3 DNA: TGTGCCAGCAGTGAAGCCCGGGGGTACGGGACCCAGTACTTC. Amino acid sequence: CASSEARGYGTQYF. This sequence joins TRBV6-1 and TRBJ2-5; possible D gene TRBD2, 6 bases. CDR3 length equals 14 residues. V was cut by 0 bases and J by 7 bases, with 12 bases left in between. Germline-derived CDR1 and CDR2 are MNHNS and SASEGT.

The rearrangement joins TRBV6-5 to TRBJ2-7, with D perhaps matching TRBD1 (6 bases). The CDR3 sequence is 15 residues long. The V end lost 5 bases, the J end lost 4 bases, and 18 bases lay between the germline ends. Germline V CDR1 and CDR2: MNHEY, SVGAGI. The CDR3 DNA is TGTGCCAGCAGTACACAGGGTCTGAGAGCTTACGAGCAGTACTTC. Its protein product is CASSTQGLRAYEQYF.

This clone has just a few counts. The chain is built from TRBV2 and TRBJ2-3; 9 bases fit TRBD1. Germline V gene data show CDR1 as SNHLY and CDR2 as FYNNEI. CDR3 length equals 15 residues. V lost 4 bases and J lost 6; bases outside the gene matches: 8. The CDR3, as DNA: TGTGCCAGCAGTGGTGACCGGGACAGGGCCGATACGCAGTATTTT. It translates to CASSGDRDRADTQYF. The full variable domain, rest sourced from reference TRBV2 and TRBJ2-3, is EPEVTQTPSHQVTQMGQEVILRCVPISNHLYFYWYRQILGQKVEFLVSFYNNEISEKSEIFDDQFSVERPDGSNFTLKIRSTKLEDSAMYFCASSGDRDRADTQYFGPGTRLTVL.

V and J are TRBV19 and TRBJ2-2; D may be TRBD1 (5 bases). Germline V gene sequence: CDR1 LNHDA, CDR2 SQIVND (reference sequence). V lost 7 bases and J lost 5, with 14 bases in between. The CDR3 runs 14 residues. This CDR3 reads CASIPGQRTGELFF. CDR3 bases: TGTGCCAGTATTCCAGGGCAACGGACCGGGGAGCTGTTTTTT.

The V gene is TRBV7-8, the J gene TRBJ1-4; D is unclear. Deletions cut 1 base from V and 0 bases from J, with 18 bases between. The CDR3 totals 19 residues. Germline CDR1 reads SGHVS; CDR2 reads FQNEAQ. CDR3 coding DNA: TGTGCCAGCAGCTTAGGAACCAGTGGCAGCGCTACAACTAATGAAAAACTGTTTTTT. This codes for CASSLGTSGSATTNEKLFF.

This clone was seen a single time. The V call is TRBV12-3 or TRBV12-4, the J call TRBJ2-7; D may be TRBD1 (5 bases). The CDR3 totals 13 residues. Trimming removed 2 bases at V and 6 bases at J, with 11 bases between. The CDR3 sequence is CASSLFQGSEQYF. The DNA for the CDR3 is TGTGCCAGCAGTTTATTTCAGGGAAGCGAGCAGTACTTC.

V gene TRBV16 combines with J gene TRBJ1-1; D possibly corresponds to TRBD1 (6 bases). This CDR3 contains 16 residues. CDR1 and CDR2 from the germline V gene are KGHSY and FQNENV. V was cut by 0 bases and J by 3 bases, with 14 bases left in between. CDR3 sequence: CASSQSGRGAYTEAFF. As DNA, the CDR3 is TGTGCCAGCAGCCAATCGGGTCGGGGGGCCTACACTGAAGCTTTCTTT.

This sequence joins TRBV5-1 and TRBJ1-6, with TRBD1 matching over 7 bases. Germline assignment: CDR1 SGHRS and CDR2 YFSETQ. The CDR3 spans 15 residues. The J segment lost 9 bases and the V segment lost 0 bases, leaving 6 bases of the junction unmatched. The CDR3 DNA sequence: TGCGCCAGCAGCTTGGCCGACAGGGCAGCTTCACCCCTCCACTTT. Translated, it gives CASSLADRAASPLHF.

The chain uses TRBV7-9 and TRBJ1-4; possible D gene TRBD1, 5 bases. Germline V CDR1 and CDR2: SEHNR, FQNEAQ (reference sequence). Trimming left V 5 bases short and J 10 bases short, with 26 bases between. The CDR3 loop spans 17 amino acids. The CDR3 loop reads CASSRPHDPFLGAKLFF. For the CDR3, the DNA is TGTGCCAGCAGCCGGCCCCACGATCCGTTTCTAGGGGCAAAACTGTTTTTT.

The rearrangement uses TRBV11-2 and TRBJ1-2, with 7 bases aligning to TRBD1. The V gene end was trimmed by 4 bases and the J gene end by 6 bases; junction bases not matched to a gene: 11. The CDR3 sequence is 15 residues long. In germline, CDR1 is SGHAT, CDR2 FQNNGV. The CDR3 protein is CASSSTGVGWNGYTF. Written as DNA, the CDR3 is TGTGCCAGCAGCTCAACAGGGGTTGGATGGAATGGCTACACCTTC.

A remark on this clone: Relative to the germline gene, one junction end is altered; a read error may explain this. V usage is TRBV5-5 and J usage is TRBJ1-1, with D possibly matching TRBD1 (6 bases). The CDR3 has 16 residues. Per germline, CDR1 SGHKS and CDR2 YYEKEE (reference sequence). As DNA, the CDR3 is TGTGCCAGCAGCTTTGGGCAGGGGATCCCGAACGCTGAAGCTTTCTTT. This translates into CASSFGQGIPNAEAFF.

The chain links TRBV3-1 (or the pseudogene TRBV3-2) to TRBJ2-3; 7 positions match TRBD1. The CDR3 loop spans 16 amino acids. Per the germline V gene, CDR1 is LGHDT and CDR2 is YNNKEL (reference sequence). With 4 bases clipped from V and 3 bases from J, the junction kept 10 bases outside the gene matches. As DNA, the CDR3 is TGTGCCAGCAGCCTTGGGGACAGTTCCCCGACAGATACGCAGTATTTT. It specifies CASSLGDSSPTDTQYF.

The chain joins TRBV6-6 to TRBJ1-1; 7 bases fit TRBD1. V shed 9 bases and J 7 bases; nucleotides not matched to a gene: 14. The germline V gene has CDR1 MNHNY and CDR2 SVGAGI (reference sequence). The CDR3 contains 14 residues. The DNA of the CDR3 is TGTGCCAGTCACCGGGACAGCCGGTCGCGTGAAGCTTTCTTT. As protein: CASHRDSRSREAFF.

The V gene is TRBV24-1, the J gene TRBJ1-3; D possibly corresponds to TRBD1 (6 bases). The CDR3 is 13 amino acids. Germline V gene data show CDR1 as KGHDR and CDR2 as SFDVKD. V lost 4 bases and J lost 5, with 8 bases in between. CDR3 sequence (DNA): TGTGCCACCAGTGACGGGGGGCGAAACACCATATATTTT. Residues: CATSDGGRNTIYF.

The chain employs TRBV3-1 (or the pseudogene TRBV3-2) and TRBJ2-1, with 7 positions matching TRBD1. Looked up from germline, CDR1 is LGHDT and CDR2 is YNNKEL (reference sequence). CDR3 size: 16 residues. Unmatched junction bases numbered 16, after V lost 2 bases and J lost 12 bases. The CDR3 nucleotides read TGTGCCAGCAGCCAACCGGACAGGACTCGAGGGCGTATGCAGTTCTTC. This codes for CASSQPDRTRGRMQFF.

The chain uses TRBV29-1 and TRBJ1-1; possible D gene TRBD1, 6 bases. This CDR3 is 15 amino acids long. The germline gives CDR1 SQVTM, CDR2 ANQGSEA. Trimming stripped 2 bases from V and 4 bases from J, with 17 bases between. This CDR3 reads CSVELTGQKGTEAFF. The CDR3 nucleotides are TGCAGCGTTGAACTGACAGGCCAGAAAGGCACTGAAGCTTTCTTT.

V and J are TRBV4-2 and TRBJ1-4; D uncertain. The germline gives CDR1 LGHNA, CDR2 YNFKEQ. This CDR3 region has 13 residues. V lost 11 bases and J lost 3, with 13 bases in between. Here the CDR3 reads CACSLRANEKLFF. The CDR3 DNA sequence: TGTGCCTGTTCGTTACGAGCTAATGAAAAACTGTTTTTT.

This chain uses TRBV2 with TRBJ1-1; D is unresolved. The V gene's germline CDR1 is SNHLY and CDR2 FYNNEI. The CDR3 is 10 amino acids. The ends were cut back, 6 bases at V and 7 bases at J, with 6 bases in the middle. The CDR3 loop reads CASRRGEAFF. DNA of the CDR3: TGTGCCAGCAGGCGGGGTGAAGCTTTCTTT.

This sequence joins TRBV6-6 and TRBJ1-4, with a tentative D call TRBD1 (6 bases). Trimming took 6 bases from V and 7 from J, leaving 18 bases between them. There are 15 residues in the CDR3. The germline gives CDR1 MNHNY, CDR2 SVGAGI (reference sequence). CDR3 loop: CASSTSTGTPEKLFF. DNA of the CDR3: TGTGCCAGCAGCACCTCCACAGGGACCCCTGAAAAACTGTTTTTT.

This clone was detected once. The J gene is TRBJ2-7, the V gene TRBV6-1, with a possible D match to TRBD2 (5 bases). Germline values: CDR1 MNHNS, CDR2 SASEGT. CDR3 size: 13 residues. V shed 0 bases and J shed 9 bases, with 12 bases lying between them. As DNA, the CDR3 is TGTGCCAGCAGTGAAGCGAGGGCGTTCGGGCAGTACGTC. Protein sequence: CASSEARAFGQYV.

The genes are TRBV5-4 and TRBJ1-1, with a tentative D call TRBD1 (5 bases). V was trimmed by 3 bases and J by 11 bases, leaving 20 bases between them. The CDR3 totals 14 residues. The germline V gene has CDR1 SGHNT and CDR2 YYREEE (reference sequence). The CDR3 nucleotides are TGTGCCAGCAGCTCAAGGGGAACCAGGGTTGGGGCTTTCTTT. Its translation is CASSSRGTRVGAFF.

V is TRBV24-1 and J is TRBJ2-7, with 7 nucleotides matching TRBD2. J was trimmed by 2 bases and V by 9 bases; bases with no gene match: 9. The CDR3 covers 14 residues. From germline, CDR1 is KGHDR and CDR2 SFDVKD. The CDR3 sequence: CATEDGEGPYEQYF. The DNA for the CDR3 is TGTGCCACCGAGGACGGGGAGGGACCCTACGAGCAGTACTTC.

This chain uses TRBV7-2 with TRBJ2-3; 12 positions match TRBD2. The CDR3 totals 17 residues. J gave up 5 bases and V 3 bases, and 9 bases lay outside the gene matches. CDR1 is SGHTA and CDR2 is FQGNSA in the germline V gene. In DNA, the CDR3 is TGTGCCAGCAGCTTCTCTAGCGGGGGGGTCTTCGGAGATACGCAGTATTTT. Translated: CASSFSSGGVFGDTQYF.

J is TRBJ1-2 and V is TRBV5-1, with D maybe TRBD1 (5 bases). This CDR3 region has 15 residues. The germline gives CDR1 SGHRS, CDR2 YFSETQ. Between the trimmed V and J ends, which lost 2 bases and 6 bases, there was a span of 17 bases. The CDR3 region is CASSFKGPGGNGYTF. The CDR3 DNA follows: TGCGCCAGCAGCTTTAAGGGACCGGGGGGAAATGGCTACACCTTC.

The chain employs TRBV28 and TRBJ1-1; the D is unclear. Trimming stripped 1 base from V and 8 bases from J, with 8 bases between. Per the germline V gene, CDR1 is MDHEN and CDR2 is SYDVKM. The CDR3 totals 12 residues. The chain's CDR3 is CASSLSPGEAFF. Written as DNA, the CDR3 is TGTGCCAGCAGTTTATCCCCGGGGGAAGCTTTCTTT.

The chain joins TRBV19 to TRBJ2-3; 8 bases match TRBD2. The CDR3 consists of 13 residues. The V segment lost 6 bases and the J segment 6 bases; nucleotides outside the gene matches: 5. CDR1 LNHDA and CDR2 SQIVND come from the germline V gene (reference sequence). The CDR3 protein is CASSPGGKDTQYF. The CDR3 nucleotides read TGTGCCAGTAGCCCGGGGGGGAAGGATACGCAGTATTTT.

The chain joins TRBV14 to TRBJ1-1; D gene unclear. The V end was cut by 1 base, the J end by 4 bases, with 4 bases between. The germline CDR1 and CDR2 sequences are SGHDN and FVKESK. This CDR3 has 12 residues. CDR3 amino acids: CASSQVFTEAFF. The CDR3 coding sequence is TGTGCCAGCAGCCAAGTCTTCACTGAAGCTTTCTTT. Based on the CDR3 plus reference TRBV14 and TRBJ1-1, the full variable domain is EAGVTQFPSHSVIEKGQTVTLRCDPISGHDNLYWYRRVMGKEIKFLLHFVKESKQDESGMPNNRFLAERTGGTYSTLKVQPAELEDSGVYFCASSQVFTEAFFGQGTRLTVV.

This clone was detected a few times. V usage is TRBV28 and J usage is TRBJ1-6, with D unclear. Trimming left V 10 bases short and J 0 bases short, with 13 bases between. From germline, CDR1 is MDHEN and CDR2 SYDVKM. The CDR3 is made up of 15 amino acids. In nucleotides, the CDR3 is TGTGCCACCCGGACTACGAGCTCCTATAATTCACCCCTCCACTTT. This encodes CATRTTSSYNSPLHF. Filled out from reference TRBV28 and TRBJ1-6, the complete variable domain reads DVKVTQSSRYLVKRTGEKVFLECVQDMDHENMFWYRQDPGLGLRLIYFSYDVKMKEKGDIPEGYSVSREKKERFSLILESASTNQTSMYLCATRTTSSYNSPLHFGNGTRLTVT.

The gene calls are TRBV10-3 and TRBJ2-7; D is perhaps TRBD2 (6 bases). The CDR3 length is 12 residues. V was trimmed by 7 bases and J by 3 bases, leaving 10 bases between them. Germline V gene lookup returns CDR1 ENHRY and CDR2 SYGVKD. CDR3 in DNA: TGTGCCATCACGGGGGAAGGCTACGAGCAGTACTTC. This encodes CAITGEGYEQYF.

This chain links TRBV3-1 (or the pseudogene TRBV3-2) with TRBJ2-2, with TRBD1 identical over 8 bases. V gave up 0 bases and J gave up 5 bases; unmatched junction bases: 5. The germline V gene encodes CDR1 LGHDT and CDR2 YNNKEL (reference sequence). The CDR3 is 16 residues long. The CDR3 bases are TGTGCCAGCAGCCAAGAATCCAGGGGGCGGACCGGGGAGCTGTTTTTT. It is translated as CASSQESRGRTGELFF.